Listed below are T cell receptor beta chains from one sample, sequenced in a study of T cell responses to AZD1222 COVID-19 vaccine. Profiled with immunoSEQ multiplex PCR; TCRdb holds only in-frame clones, not every one. The sample holds 150,000 to 180,000 clones; less than 90% are singletons and the top ten take around 3.1%. Material: peripheral blood, obtained on day 0 of AZD1222 vaccination. These receptors originate from an adult in good health. The CDR3 runs from the conserved cysteine through the conserved F or W. The D gene is left open where the match is weak. Not all rows give a size; the values are once, few, many and, for expanded clones, a class.

CDR3 protein: CASSPPHRVPDSPLHF; CDR3 DNA: TGTGCCAGCTCACCACCTCACAGGGTTCCAGATTCACCCCTCCACTTT; V gene: TRBV18; D gene: -; J gene: TRBJ1-6; clone size: -
CDR3 protein: CATSEGRALKPQHF; CDR3 DNA: TGTGCCACCAGCGAAGGAAGGGCCTTAAAGCCCCAGCATTTT; V gene: TRBV15; D gene: -; J gene: TRBJ1-5; clone size: -
CDR3 protein: CASSTTGVYNEQFF; CDR3 DNA: TGTGCCAGCAGCACGACAGGGGTTTACAATGAGCAGTTCTTC; V gene: TRBV7-2; D gene: TRBD1; J gene: TRBJ2-1; clone size: -
CDR3 protein: CASRPGLGSYEQYF; CDR3 DNA: TGTGCCAGCAGGCCGGGACTAGGCTCCTACGAGCAGTACTTC; V gene: TRBV27; D gene: TRBD2; J gene: TRBJ2-7; clone size: once
CDR3 protein: CASSHQPADKATFYEQYF; CDR3 DNA: TGCGCCAGCAGCCACCAACCCGCGGACAAGGCTACTTTTTACGAGCAGTACTTC; V gene: TRBV4-3; D gene: -; J gene: TRBJ2-7; clone size: -
CDR3 protein: CASSLGLGQGSYEQYF; CDR3 DNA: TGCGCCAGCAGCCTGGGATTGGGACAGGGGAGCTACGAGCAGTACTTC; V gene: TRBV5-1; D gene: TRBD1; J gene: TRBJ2-7; clone size: -
CDR3 protein: CASSAAGHSTNEKLFF; CDR3 DNA: TGTGCCAGCAGTGCCGCGGGACATTCAACTAATGAAAAACTGTTTTTT; V gene: TRBV28; D gene: -; J gene: TRBJ1-4; clone size: -
CDR3 protein: CASSLGGSVSSYNSPLHF; CDR3 DNA: TGCGCCAGCAGCTTGGGGGGCTCAGTTAGCTCCTATAATTCACCCCTCCACTTT; V gene: TRBV5-1; D gene: -; J gene: TRBJ1-6; clone size: -
CDR3 protein: CASSPTTGAFYGYTF; CDR3 DNA: TGTGCCAGCTCACCCACGACAGGGGCATTCTATGGCTACACCTTC; V gene: TRBV18; D gene: TRBD1; J gene: TRBJ1-2; clone size: -
CDR3 protein: CASSSTGLNTEAFF; CDR3 DNA: TGTGCCAGCAGCTCGACAGGGCTGAACACTGAAGCTTTCTTT; V gene: TRBV7-2; D gene: TRBD1; J gene: TRBJ1-1; clone size: -
CDR3 protein: CSVEEMNYGYTF; CDR3 DNA: TGCAGCGTTGAAGAAATGAACTATGGCTACACCTTC; V gene: TRBV29-1; D gene: -; J gene: TRBJ1-2; clone size: -
CDR3 protein: CASSQALEVFSGNTIYF; CDR3 DNA: TGCGCCAGCAGCCAAGCGCTCGAGGTGTTCTCTGGAAACACCATATATTTT; V gene: TRBV4-3; D gene: -; J gene: TRBJ1-3; clone size: -
CDR3 protein: CSAPEGEKLFF; CDR3 DNA: TGCAGTGCTCCCGAGGGGGAAAAACTGTTTTTT; V gene: TRBV20-1; D gene: -; J gene: TRBJ1-4; clone size: -
CDR3 protein: CACQRGTGGYTF; CDR3 DNA: TGTGCCTGTCAGAGGGGGACCGGGGGCTACACCTTC; V gene: TRBV6-5; D gene: -; J gene: TRBJ1-2; clone size: -
CDR3 protein: CASSYLDRGYGYTF; CDR3 DNA: TGTGCCAGCAGTTATTTAGATCGGGGCTATGGCTACACCTTC; V gene: TRBV6-5; D gene: -; J gene: TRBJ1-2; clone size: -
CDR3 protein: CASRLVSGQQPQHF; CDR3 DNA: TGTGCAAGTCGCTTAGTGTCAGGGCAACAGCCCCAGCATTTT; V gene: TRBV12-2; D gene: -; J gene: TRBJ1-5; clone size: -
CDR3 protein: CASSHTWNTGELFF; CDR3 DNA: TGTGCCAGCAGCCATACATGGAACACCGGGGAGCTGTTTTTT; V gene: TRBV11-2; D gene: -; J gene: TRBJ2-2; clone size: -